This T cell receptor (beta chain) was found in a study of T-cell memory formation after mild COVID-19. Study-level results: CD4+ bias marked clones expanding day 15 to 37, unlike balanced contracting clones.

TCRdb reanalysed the 5' RACE reads using MiXCR and keeps one entry per CDR3 protein. Here the sample spans 450,000 to 650,000 distinct CDR3 sequences, roughly a fifth being singletons. The CDR3 totals 15 residues. The V and J ends lost 0 bases and 0 bases respectively, with 7 bases between them. The germline gives CDR1 MGHRA, CDR2 YSYEKL. As to this clonotype: Its antigen is not known.

The sequenced sample consisted of PBMCs or a T cell subset sorted from them (not recorded which). V usage is TRBV4-1 and J usage is TRBJ2-3; weak D call: TRBD2 (5 bases). The clonotype was recovered from an adult woman who had mild COVID-19 (a few samples of this study predate the infection). Cell type and time point are not known. CDR3 in DNA: TGCGCCAGCAGCCAAGAGCGGACTAGCACAGATACGCAGTATTTT. It is translated as CASSQERTSTDTQYF.